This T cell receptor beta chain is drawn from a study of cytomegalovirus exposure and HLA in healthy donors. Whole-study results and caveats: According to reports, the classifier identified cytomegalovirus status with high specificity and sensitivity. According to a later analysis, donors in an Asian-associated ancestry cluster reportedly had fewer N-insertions than the roughly 720-donor mean. Cytomegalovirus association was listed for 150 to 200 TCR beta chains.

PCR employed 60 Vbeta and 13 Jbeta primers. Only in-frame clones appear in the TCRdb table, and some are missing; sequencing was by immunoSEQ multiplex PCR. The sample has over 100,000 clones; 79% are singletons. This clone was counted only a few times. The antigen remains undetermined. All donors participated as healthy donors of bone marrow. Input material: PBMCs. This clonotype originated in a woman between 18 and 29 years old in good health and CMV-seropositive.

The CDR3 bases are TGCGCCAGCAGTACTAGCGGGAGTTGGAATGAGCAGTTCTTC. As protein: CASSTSGSWNEQFF. The chain joins TRBV10-1 to TRBJ2-1, with 11 bases that match TRBD2. CDR1 is WNHNN and CDR2 is SYGVQD in the germline V gene (reference sequence). The ends lost 5 bases at V and 7 bases at J; junction bases unmatched: 4. The CDR3 spans 14 residues.